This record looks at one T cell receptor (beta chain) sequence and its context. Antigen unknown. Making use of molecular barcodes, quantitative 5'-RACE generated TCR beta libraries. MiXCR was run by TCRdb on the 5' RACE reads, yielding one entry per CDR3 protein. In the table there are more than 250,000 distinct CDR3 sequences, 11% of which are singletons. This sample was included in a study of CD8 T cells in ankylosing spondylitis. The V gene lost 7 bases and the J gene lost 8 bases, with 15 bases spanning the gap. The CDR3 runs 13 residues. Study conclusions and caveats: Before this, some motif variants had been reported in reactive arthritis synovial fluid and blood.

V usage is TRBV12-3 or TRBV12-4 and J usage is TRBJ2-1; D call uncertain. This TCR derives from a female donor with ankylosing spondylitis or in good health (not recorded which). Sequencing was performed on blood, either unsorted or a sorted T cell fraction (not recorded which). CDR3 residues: CASTLLGQDEQFF. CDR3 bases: TGTGCCAGCACCCTACTCGGGCAGGATGAGCAGTTCTTC.